Below, 21 T cell receptor beta chains from the same sample are listed, as sequenced in a study of blood T cell repertoires in COVID-19 (dated by TCRdb to the early 2020s). Library preparation used the immunoSEQ multiplex PCR assay. TCRdb took this table from immuneACCESS and kept in-frame rearrangements with V and J called. Such tables lack part of the clones; where checked against another copy, unresolved V genes explain under half of the gap, and the rest is unexplained. The sample table contains hundreds of thousands of clones; only one count was recorded for over 85% of them. Around 2.6% of the sample belongs to the ten largest clones. Sequencing was done on a sample of PBMCs or T cells enriched from blood (not recorded which). These receptors all stem from a man aged 55 to 69 who had recovered from COVID-19.

The chain uses TRBV5-1 and TRBJ2-7; the D gene is possibly TRBD1 (5 bases). With 4 bases removed from V and 3 bases from J, the gap between germline ends came to 17 bases. Germline assignment: CDR1 SGHRS and CDR2 YFSETQ. The CDR3 has 15 residues. CDR3 coding DNA: TGCGCCAGCAGCCCCGGCGCAGGGCAAGGCTACGAGCAGTACTTC. Translation gives CASSPGAGQGYEQYF.

V is TRBV6-5 and J is TRBJ2-1, with D tentatively TRBD1 (6 bases). Germline V gene lookup returns CDR1 MNHEY and CDR2 SVGAGI. This CDR3 comprises 11 residues. The V gene lost 4 bases and the J gene lost 13 bases, with 11 bases spanning the gap. CDR3 DNA: TGTGCCAGCAGTTTACAGGGTACCCAGTTCTTC. Its protein is CASSLQGTQFF.

V and J are TRBV30 and TRBJ2-5, with TRBD2 matching 9 bases. The CDR3 covers 15 residues. J lost 4 bases, V lost 0 bases, and 6 bases had no gene match. Germline loops: CDR1 GTSNPN, CDR2 SVGIG (reference sequence). As DNA, the CDR3 is TGTGCCTGGAGTGTGGGCGGGGGGGCCATAGAGACCCAGTACTTC. It codes for CAWSVGGGAIETQYF.

The chain couples TRBV25-1 to TRBJ2-3; TRBD1 matches at 7 bases. Germline lookup yields CDR1 MGHDK and CDR2 SYGVNS. Trimming at V came to 1 base and at J to 1 base, leaving 5 bases not matched to a gene. This CDR3 contains 16 residues. CDR3: CASSELRGQGTDTQYF. CDR3 coding DNA: TGTGCCAGCAGTGAATTAAGGGGGCAGGGCACAGATACGCAGTATTTT.

J is TRBJ1-1 and V is TRBV19, with 8 positions matching TRBD1. The CDR3 runs 13 residues. Germline CDR1 is LNHDA and CDR2 is SQIVND (reference sequence). The junction had 4 bases not matched to a gene; V was cut back by 5 bases and J by 5 bases. CDR3 bases: TGTGCCAGTAGTGTTCAGGGGGCAACTGAAGCTTTCTTT. Protein product: CASSVQGATEAFF.

This chain connects TRBV18 to TRBJ2-5; tentatively, D is TRBD2 (5 bases). CDR1 and CDR2 (germline): KGHSH, LQKENI. The germline V and J ends were trimmed by 6 bases and 7 bases, with 15 bases remaining between them. This CDR3 comprises 13 residues. CDR3: CASSAAAGGTQYF. Written as DNA, the CDR3 is TGTGCCAGCTCCGCGGCGGCGGGTGGGACCCAGTACTTC.

Regarding this clone: Additional DNA sequences in this sample encode the identical CDR3. In nucleotides, the CDR3 is TGCGCCAGCAGCTTAGGAGGCACAGATACGCAGTATTTT. Protein sequence: CASSLGGTDTQYF. The V gene is TRBV5-1, the J gene TRBJ2-3; D unclear. CDR1 and CDR2 (germline): SGHRS, YFSETQ. Trimming left V 2 bases short and J 1 base short, with 5 bases between. The CDR3 has 13 residues.

V and J are TRBV13 and TRBJ2-4; perhaps TRBD1 as D (6 bases). The germline V gene has CDR1 PRHDT and CDR2 FYEKMQ (reference sequence). The CDR3 extends over 17 amino acids. Trimming pared 6 bases from V and 0 bases from J, leaving 18 bases between. Written as DNA, the CDR3 is TGTGCCAGCAGTAGGGCAGGGGTGGCCCCAGCCAAAAACATTCAGTACTTC. It yields the protein CASSRAGVAPAKNIQYF.

This clone was detected only once. The rearrangement links TRBV3-1 (or the pseudogene TRBV3-2) to TRBJ1-5; 7 bases map to TRBD1. CDR1 LGHDT and CDR2 YNNKEL come from the germline V gene (reference sequence). The CDR3 is 15 amino acids. V trimming: 3 bases; J trimming: 9 bases; junction bases outside the gene matches: 11. The CDR3, as DNA: TGTGCCAGCAGCCAGGCTTGGGACAGCGGATCGCCCCAGCATTTT. This encodes CASSQAWDSGSPQHF.

The chain uses TRBV5-1 and TRBJ2-1; the match to TRBD2 covers 10 bases. This CDR3 is built from 16 residues. Per the germline V gene, CDR1 is SGHRS and CDR2 is YFSETQ. V shed 4 bases, J shed 0 bases, and the junction held 4 bases outside the gene matches. The CDR3 DNA sequence: TGCGCCAGCAGCGAGCCTAGCGGGAGCTCCTACAATGAGCAGTTCTTC. This translates into CASSEPSGSSYNEQFF.

The chain carries TRBV6-5 and TRBJ1-2; weak D call: TRBD1 (6 bases). Deletions cut 4 bases from V and 1 base from J, with 13 bases between. Germline values: CDR1 MNHEY, CDR2 SVGAGI. There are 15 residues in the CDR3. This CDR3 is CASSWSYRDNYGYTF. As DNA, the CDR3 is TGTGCCAGCAGTTGGAGTTACAGGGATAACTATGGCTACACCTTC.

This chain joins TRBV5-6 and TRBJ1-2; 7 positions agree with TRBD1. Per germline, CDR1 SGHDT and CDR2 YYEEEE. With 2 bases clipped from V and 0 bases from J, the junction kept 13 bases outside the gene matches. This CDR3 comprises 18 residues. The CDR3, as DNA: TGTGCCAGCAGCTTACTGGGGTCAGGACAGGTGACTAACTATGGCTACACCTTC. The encoded protein is CASSLLGSGQVTNYGYTF. The full variable domain, in which reference TRBV5-6 and TRBJ1-2 provide the parts outside the CDR3, is DAGVTQSPTHLIKTRGQQVTLRCSPKSGHDTVSWYQQALGQGPQFIFQYYEEEERQRGNFPDRFSGHQFPNYSSELNVNALLLGDSALYLCASSLLGSGQVTNYGYTFGSGTRLTVV.

The genes are TRBV2 and TRBJ2-7, with D possibly TRBD2 on 5 matching bases. Trimming pared 6 bases from V and 2 bases from J, leaving 14 bases between. Germline-derived CDR1 and CDR2 are SNHLY and FYNNEI. The CDR3 extends over 14 amino acids. The CDR3 region is CASSFKTKAYEQYF. The CDR3, as DNA: TGTGCCAGCAGCTTTAAGACTAAGGCCTACGAGCAGTACTTC.

The chain joins TRBV9 to TRBJ1-3; D is uncertain. This CDR3 region has 12 residues. Germline CDR1 is SGDLS and CDR2 is YYNGEE. The V gene lost 4 bases and the J gene lost 3 bases, with 5 bases spanning the gap. CDR3: CASSPYGNTIYF. CDR3 DNA: TGTGCCAGCAGCCCCTATGGAAACACCATATATTTT.

The chain uses TRBV5-6 and TRBJ2-1; 9 positions match TRBD1. V lost 3 bases, J lost 10 bases, and 8 bases stayed unmatched. The germline V gene encodes CDR1 SGHDT and CDR2 YYEEEE. This CDR3 has 14 residues. The CDR3 bases are TGTGCCAGCAGCTCCGGGACAGGGTTCCGCGAGCAGTTCTTC. Protein sequence: CASSSGTGFREQFF.

V gene TRBV7-8 combines with J gene TRBJ2-3, with D possibly TRBD2 on 5 matching bases. The V gene lost 5 bases and the J gene lost 5 bases, with 14 bases spanning the gap. The germline gives CDR1 SGHVS, CDR2 FQNEAQ. This CDR3 region has 14 residues. In DNA, the CDR3 is TGTGCCAGCAGCCAAAGAACCGGAGGAGATACGCAGTATTTT. Residues: CASSQRTGGDTQYF.

This clone was seen a handful of times. The same CDR3 arises from other DNA sequences in this sample as well. The chain uses TRBV7-9 and TRBJ1-1; TRBD1 matches 7 bases. Germline V CDR1 and CDR2: SEHNR, FQNEAQ (reference sequence). V lost 1 base to trimming and J lost 1 base; unmatched junction nucleotides: 3. The CDR3 sequence is 15 residues long. The CDR3 bases are TGTGCCAGCAGCTTAGGAGGGACAGCGAACACTGAAGCTTTCTTT. It is translated as CASSLGGTANTEAFF.

The genes are TRBV18 and TRBJ2-7, with D perhaps TRBD1 (5 bases). V was shortened by 6 bases and J by 0 bases, with 24 bases between the two germline ends. CDR1 KGHSH and CDR2 LQKENI come from the germline V gene. This CDR3 has 18 residues. The DNA for the CDR3 is TGTGCCAGCTCCCAAGGGTGGCAGGGCGTTAGGAGCTCCTACGAGCAGTACTTC. This gives the protein CASSQGWQGVRSSYEQYF.

This clone occurred a few times. The rearrangement uses TRBV7-6 and TRBJ1-5; D unclear. Germline-derived CDR1 and CDR2 are SGHVS and FNYEAQ. Trimming took off 1 base at V and 1 base at J, with 11 bases between the two ends. The CDR3 covers 16 residues. The CDR3 spells CASSLGPLGSNQPQHF. CDR3 coding DNA: TGTGCCAGCAGCTTAGGCCCCCTCGGGAGCAATCAGCCCCAGCATTTT.

V is TRBV11-3 and J is TRBJ1-4; a possible D gene is TRBD1 (5 bases). Per germline, CDR1 SGHNT and CDR2 YENEEA. The CDR3 consists of 12 residues. Trimming pared 7 bases from V and 7 bases from J, leaving 10 bases between. The CDR3 protein is CASTTGSEKLFF. Written as DNA, the CDR3 is TGTGCCAGCACCACAGGTAGTGAAAAACTGTTTTTT.

This clone has only one observation. J is TRBJ1-3 and V is TRBV19; the match to TRBD1 covers 9 bases. The V segment lost 5 bases and the J segment 4 bases; nucleotides outside the gene matches: 3. Germline CDR1 and CDR2: LNHDA and SQIVND (reference sequence). CDR3 length equals 14 residues. For the CDR3, the DNA is TGTGCCAGTAGTGTCGGGACAGGGGGAAACACCATATATTTT. Translation gives CASSVGTGGNTIYF.